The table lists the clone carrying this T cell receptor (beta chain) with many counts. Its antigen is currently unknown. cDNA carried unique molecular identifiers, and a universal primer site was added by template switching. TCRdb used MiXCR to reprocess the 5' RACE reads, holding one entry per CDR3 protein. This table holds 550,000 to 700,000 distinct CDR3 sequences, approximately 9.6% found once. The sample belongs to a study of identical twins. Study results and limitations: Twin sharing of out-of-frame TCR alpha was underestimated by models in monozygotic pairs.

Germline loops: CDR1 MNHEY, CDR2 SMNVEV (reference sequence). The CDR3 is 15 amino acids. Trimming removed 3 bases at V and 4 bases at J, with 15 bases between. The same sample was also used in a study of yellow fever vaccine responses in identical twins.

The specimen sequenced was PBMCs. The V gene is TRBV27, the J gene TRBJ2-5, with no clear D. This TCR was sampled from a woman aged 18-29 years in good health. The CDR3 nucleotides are TGTGCCAGCAGTTTCGGGTTTAACGCCGGAGAGACCCAGTACTTC. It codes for CASSFGFNAGETQYF.